The 2 T cell receptor beta chains in this list originate from one sample, sequenced in a study of TIL therapy for anti-PD-1-resistant metastatic lung cancer. Sequencing used immunoSEQ v3. Generated by immunoSEQ multiplex PCR, the TCRdb table keeps only in-frame clones and is missing some. Of tens of thousands of clones in the sample, about nine tenths were seen once. The sample's time point: pre-treatment sample, taken before nivolumab and TIL therapy. Sequencing was performed on blood, taken at baseline. The source is a person aged 25 to 80 with non-small cell lung cancer.

V is TRBV5-5 and J is TRBJ2-3; 7 nucleotides align to TRBD1. The V gene end was trimmed by 0 bases and the J gene end by 1 base; junction bases not matched to a gene: 2. In germline, CDR1 is SGHKS, CDR2 YYEKEE (reference sequence). The CDR3 contains 15 residues. The CDR3 protein is CASSLATGGTDTQYF. As DNA, the CDR3 is TGTGCCAGCAGCTTGGCCACAGGGGGCACAGATACGCAGTATTTT.

V and J are TRBV2 and TRBJ2-1, with 10 bases aligning to TRBD2. J gave up 4 bases and V 6 bases, and 6 bases lay outside the gene matches. CDR1 is SNHLY, CDR2 FYNNEI, per germline. This CDR3 is built from 15 residues. The CDR3 is CASSGSGGAYNEQFF. The DNA of the CDR3 is TGTGCCAGCAGCGGAAGCGGGGGGGCGTACAATGAGCAGTTCTTC.